This entry concerns a single T cell receptor beta chain. Its matching antigen is unknown. Libraries were prepared by immunoSEQ multiplex PCR; TCRdb keeps only in-frame clonotypes and omits some of them. The top ten hold about 7.7% of the sample, which has over 100,000 clones, roughly nine tenths seen once. The data were obtained in a study of identifying expanded T cells in peripheral blood. Findings and caveats of the study: Over about two and four weeks, about 15 and 19 clones changed, versus roughly 1.1 between replicates. Across healthy donors, higher total template counts meant significantly greater approximately 2-week count variance.

The V end was cut by 8 bases, the J end by 6 bases, with 13 bases between. The length of the CDR3 is 12 residues. Germline CDR1 reads MNHNS; CDR2 reads SASEGT. The TCR was taken from a person between 18 and 75 years old in good health. The sequencing sample was made of blood. The V call is TRBV6-1, the J call TRBJ1-1; perhaps TRBD1 as D (5 bases). CDR3 loop: CASGAGVPEAFF. The CDR3, as DNA: TGTGCCAGCGGGGCGGGGGTACCTGAAGCTTTCTTT.